This TCR beta chain was captured in a study of early T cells in non-severe SARS-CoV-2 infection. This clonotype was seen ten or more times. V was trimmed by 3 bases and J by 9 bases, leaving 17 bases between them. This CDR3 has 14 residues. Germline V lookup: CDR1 WNHNN, CDR2 SYGVQD (reference sequence). One entry per CDR3 protein, called by TCRdb with MiXCR from the 5' RACE reads. In the table there are under 25,000 distinct CDR3 sequences, approximately 5% of which are singletons. Material: whole blood. The chain links TRBV10-1 to TRBJ1-1; D is perhaps TRBD1 (5 bases). This receptor was identified in an adult who was a healthcare worker with PCR-confirmed SARS-CoV-2 infection or an uninfected control (not recorded which). CDR3 bases: TGCGCCAGCAGTGAATACACCCGGGGGATCCAAGCTTTCTTT. Its translation is CASSEYTRGIQAFF.